This TCR beta chain was documented in a study of OX40 agonist ivuxolimab in advanced cancers. Germline V gene sequence: CDR1 LNHDA, CDR2 SQIVND (reference sequence). The CDR3 extends over 16 amino acids. J was trimmed by 0 bases and V by 5 bases; bases with no gene match: 3. TCRdb's table, derived via immunoSEQ multiplex PCR, lists solely in-frame clones and lacks some. The sample includes approximately 81,000 clones, roughly 86% of them seen just once. Sample: CD4+ or CD8+ T cells sorted from blood, taken in a trial of the OX40 agonist ivuxolimab. The origin of this receptor is an adult with an advanced solid tumor such as melanoma, head and neck, liver or kidney cancer. The gene calls are TRBV19 and TRBJ2-6; 8 nucleotides match TRBD1. The CDR3 DNA is TGTGCCAGTAGTGTAACAGGGGGCTCTGGGGCCAACGTCCTGACTTTC. It encodes CASSVTGGSGANVLTF.